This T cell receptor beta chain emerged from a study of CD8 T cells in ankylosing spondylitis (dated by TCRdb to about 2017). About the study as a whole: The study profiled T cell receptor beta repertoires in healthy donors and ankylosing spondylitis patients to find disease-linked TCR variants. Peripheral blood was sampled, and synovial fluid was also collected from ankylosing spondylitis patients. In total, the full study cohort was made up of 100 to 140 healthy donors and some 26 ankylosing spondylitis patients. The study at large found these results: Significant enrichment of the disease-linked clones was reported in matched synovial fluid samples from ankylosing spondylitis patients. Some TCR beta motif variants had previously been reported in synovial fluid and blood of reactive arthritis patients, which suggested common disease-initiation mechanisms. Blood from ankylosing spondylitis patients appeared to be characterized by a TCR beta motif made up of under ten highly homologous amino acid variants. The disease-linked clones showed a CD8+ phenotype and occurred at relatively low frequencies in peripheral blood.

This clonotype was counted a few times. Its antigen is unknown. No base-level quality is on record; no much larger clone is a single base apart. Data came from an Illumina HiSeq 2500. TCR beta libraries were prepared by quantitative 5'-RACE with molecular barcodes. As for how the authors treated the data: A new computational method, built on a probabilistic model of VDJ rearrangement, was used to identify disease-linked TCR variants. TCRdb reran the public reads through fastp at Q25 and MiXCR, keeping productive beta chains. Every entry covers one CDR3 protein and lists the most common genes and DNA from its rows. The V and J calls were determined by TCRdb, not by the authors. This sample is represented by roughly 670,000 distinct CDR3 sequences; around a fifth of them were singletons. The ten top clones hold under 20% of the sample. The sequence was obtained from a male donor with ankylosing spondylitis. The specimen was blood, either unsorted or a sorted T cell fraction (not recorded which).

The DNA reads as follows: TGTGCCAGCAGCTTAGCCACCCCCCCGATCCGCATCGTAACCTACAATGAGCAGTTCTTC. This yields the protein CASSLATPPIRIVTYNEQFF. The rearranged chain carries TRBV7-6 and TRBJ2-1, with the D segment identity uncertain. The CDR3 runs 20 amino acids, cysteine and phenylalanine included. The DNA shown is the 60-base CDR3, in frame from base 1. The junction carries 23 bases between V and J, which are trimmed by 0 bases and 2 bases respectively. From the germline V gene, CDR1 is SGHVS and CDR2 is FNYEAQ.